This TCR beta chain was found in a study of T cells in localized non-small cell lung cancer. Germline V lookup: CDR1 LNHNV, CDR2 YYDKDF (reference sequence). The CDR3 is 16 residues long. The V gene end was trimmed by 3 bases and the J gene end by 6 bases; junction bases not matched to a gene: 8. Generated by immunoSEQ multiplex PCR, the TCRdb table keeps only in-frame clones and is missing some. There are 1,500 to 2,000 clones in the sample; 35% to 40% occur only once, and approximately 35% lies in the top ten. Points on this clone: Antigen unknown.

General study findings and limits: Compared with tumor, uninvolved adjacent lung displayed greater T cell clonality, ranking highest overall. A median approximately 53 of the top 100 tumor clones appeared in adjacent lung. Investigators sequenced only a single tumor region, leaving heterogeneity possible.

This clonotype was sampled from a woman between 40 and 69 years old with stage II lung adenocarcinoma. The J gene is TRBJ2-2, the V gene TRBV15, with 9 bases fitting TRBD2. The starting material was lung tumor tissue, obtained before any cancer treatment. CDR3 loop: CATSRPRGGAAGELFF. CDR3 DNA: TGTGCCACCAGCAGGCCGCGCGGGGGGGCCGCCGGGGAGCTGTTTTTT.